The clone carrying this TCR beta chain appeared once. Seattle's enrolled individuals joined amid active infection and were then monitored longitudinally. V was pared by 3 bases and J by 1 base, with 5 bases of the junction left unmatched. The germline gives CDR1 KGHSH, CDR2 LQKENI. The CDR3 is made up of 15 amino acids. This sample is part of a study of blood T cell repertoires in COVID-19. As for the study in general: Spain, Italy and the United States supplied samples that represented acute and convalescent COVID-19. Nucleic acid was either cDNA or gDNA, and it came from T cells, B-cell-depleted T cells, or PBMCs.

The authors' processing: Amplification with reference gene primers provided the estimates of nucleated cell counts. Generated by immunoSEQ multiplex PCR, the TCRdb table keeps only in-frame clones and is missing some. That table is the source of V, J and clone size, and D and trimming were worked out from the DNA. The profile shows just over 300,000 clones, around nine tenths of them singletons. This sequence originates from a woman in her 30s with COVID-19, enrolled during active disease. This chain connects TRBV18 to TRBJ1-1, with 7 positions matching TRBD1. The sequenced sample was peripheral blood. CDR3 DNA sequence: TGTGCCAGCTCACCCCCGTCAGGGGGGAACACTGAAGCTTTCTTT. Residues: CASSPPSGGNTEAFF.